This T cell receptor (beta chain) was retrieved from a study of blood T cell repertoires in COVID-19. Turning to the study itself: T cells, B-cell-depleted T cells, or PBMCs supplied cDNA or gDNA.

Per the original data handling: Estimated nucleated cell counts came from reference gene primer amplification. Method: immunoSEQ multiplex PCR; TCRdb's copy keeps in-frame clones and lacks some. V and J calls and clone size are as listed in that table; D and trimming were resolved from the DNA. This table has around 330,000 clones, around 88% appearing once. The junction had 8 bases not matched to a gene; V was cut back by 4 bases and J by 6 bases. Germline CDR1 is MNHEY and CDR2 is SVGAGI. The CDR3 loop spans 14 amino acids. Sequencing input: peripheral blood. This chain links TRBV6-5 with TRBJ1-1; 7 bases fit TRBD1. This sequence originates from a woman under 40 with COVID-19, enrolled during active disease. CDR3 nucleotides: TGTGCCAGCAGTTCCACCCGGGACAGCCCTGAAGCTTTCTTT. Protein: CASSSTRDSPEAFF.